The 13 T cell receptor beta chains below come from one sample, sequenced in a study of T cell responses to AZD1222 COVID-19 vaccine. Only in-frame clones appear in the TCRdb table, and some are missing; sequencing was by immunoSEQ multiplex PCR. The data hold more than 110,000 clones, with roughly 90% observed a single time. The specimen was peripheral blood, collected on day 0 of AZD1222 vaccination. Receptors were obtained from an adult in good health.

Regarding this clone: Other DNA variants within this sample encode the same CDR3. V gene TRBV10-3 combines with J gene TRBJ2-2, with D perhaps TRBD2 (5 bases). Trimming shortened V by 2 bases and J by 5 bases, and 9 bases separated the two germline ends. The CDR3 spans 14 residues. The V gene's germline CDR1 is ENHRY and CDR2 SYGVKD. The chain's CDR3 is CAISEGRGTGELFF. CDR3 DNA sequence: TGTGCCATCAGTGAGGGTAGAGGGACCGGGGAGCTGTTTTTT.

This chain uses TRBV7-2 with TRBJ2-1; D is ambiguous. Trimming shortened V by 3 bases and J by 0 bases, and 0 bases separated the two germline ends. CDR3 length equals 12 residues. CDR1 and CDR2 from the germline V gene are SGHTA and FQGNSA. The CDR3 DNA follows: TGTGCCAGCAGCTTCTCCTACAATGAGCAGTTCTTC. It is translated as CASSFSYNEQFF.

The chain uses TRBV5-5 and TRBJ2-3; TRBD2 aligns across 12 bases. V trimming: 4 bases; J trimming: 2 bases; junction bases outside the gene matches: 8. There are 17 residues in the CDR3. Germline V CDR1 and CDR2: SGHKS, YYEKEE (reference sequence). CDR3 in DNA: TGTGCCAGCAGCCACCTAGCGGGAGGGCTAAACACAGATACGCAGTATTTT. Translation gives CASSHLAGGLNTDTQYF.

V usage is TRBV27 and J usage is TRBJ2-1; 10 bases are shared with TRBD2. After removal of 1 base from V and 3 bases from J, the junction contained 3 bases not matched to a gene. The CDR3 totals 16 residues. Germline lookup yields CDR1 MNHEY and CDR2 SMNVEV (reference sequence). The CDR3 sequence is CASSLLSSGSYNEQFF. CDR3 sequence (DNA): TGTGCCAGCAGTTTATTGTCTAGCGGGAGCTACAATGAGCAGTTCTTC.

The V and J genes are TRBV11-1 and TRBJ2-3; tentative D call: TRBD1 (5 bases). V lost 7 bases to trimming and J lost 4 bases, with 12 bases between them. Germline CDR1 reads SGHAT; CDR2 reads FQDESV (reference sequence). This CDR3 contains 13 residues. The CDR3 sequence is CASNLRDSDTQYF. CDR3 nucleotide sequence: TGTGCCAGCAACCTCAGGGATTCAGATACGCAGTATTTT. Full variable domain (remainder filled in from reference TRBV11-1 and TRBJ2-3): EAEVAQSPRYKITEKSQAVAFWCDPISGHATLYWYRQILGQGPELLVQFQDESVVDDSQLPKDRFSAERLKGVDSTLKIQPAELGDSAMYLCASNLRDSDTQYFGPGTRLTVL.

The V and J genes are TRBV19 and TRBJ1-2; D gene unclear. Between the trimmed V and J ends, which lost 3 bases and 5 bases, there was a span of 10 bases. The length of the CDR3 is 13 residues. From germline, CDR1 is LNHDA and CDR2 SQIVND (reference sequence). CDR3: CASSIRSSYGYTF. The CDR3 DNA follows: TGTGCCAGTAGTATCAGGTCCTCATATGGCTACACCTTC.

The rearrangement uses TRBV6-2 or TRBV6-3 and TRBJ2-5; D might be TRBD2 (6 bases). Germline values: CDR1 MNHEY, CDR2 SVGEGT. The CDR3 runs to 17 residues. The germline V and J ends were trimmed by 2 bases and 2 bases, with 18 bases remaining between them. CDR3 DNA: TGTGCCAGCAGTTACCCCTTTGGGGGAGGAAGGCAAGAGACCCAGTACTTC. Its translation: CASSYPFGGGRQETQYF.

The chain joins TRBV19 to TRBJ1-6; D perhaps matches TRBD1 (5 bases). Trimming cost V 1 base and J 9 bases, with 10 bases left between them. The CDR3 length is 14 residues. Germline CDR1 reads LNHDA; CDR2 reads SQIVND (reference sequence). The CDR3 DNA reads as TGTGCCAGTAGTATAGGGGCAGGGAGTTCACCCCTCCACTTT. Amino acids: CASSIGAGSSPLHF.

This clone was observed a single time. V usage is TRBV7-2 and J usage is TRBJ2-1; 8 bases line up with TRBD1. The CDR3 sequence is 16 residues long. Germline CDR1 is SGHTA and CDR2 is FQGNSA. The V segment lost 5 bases and the J segment 8 bases; nucleotides outside the gene matches: 14. The CDR3 spells CASSRIGQGAHYEQFF. CDR3 bases: TGTGCCAGCAGCCGGATCGGGCAGGGGGCGCATTATGAGCAGTTCTTC.

The CDR3: CASSTGNENTEAFF. DNA of the CDR3: TGTGCCAGCTCAACGGGAAACGAGAACACTGAAGCTTTCTTT. This chain uses TRBV5-6 with TRBJ1-1, with no clear D. This CDR3 spans 14 amino acids. The germline V and J ends were trimmed by 7 bases and 1 base, with 14 bases remaining between them. Germline V CDR1 and CDR2: SGHDT, YYEEEE.

The chain employs TRBV27 and TRBJ1-3; D is possibly TRBD1 (5 bases). The CDR3 extends over 15 amino acids. V was shortened by 5 bases and J by 4 bases, with 15 bases between the two germline ends. Germline V gives CDR1 MNHEY, CDR2 SMNVEV (reference sequence). The CDR3 sequence: CASSPLVGGGNTIYF. The CDR3 DNA reads TGTGCCAGCAGTCCACTCGTCGGGGGGGGAAACACCATATATTTT.

The chain recombines TRBV9 with TRBJ1-6; TRBD1 might be the D (5 bases). The V end lost 0 bases, the J end lost 9 bases, and 10 bases lay between the germline ends. This CDR3 has 14 residues. CDR1 and CDR2 (germline): SGDLS, YYNGEE. DNA of the CDR3: TGTGCCAGCAGCGTAGAGGGGATAGGTTCACCCCTCCACTTT. Translation gives CASSVEGIGSPLHF.

This clone has just a few counts. This chain connects TRBV11-3 to TRBJ2-1; tentatively, D is TRBD2 (5 bases). From germline, CDR1 is SGHNT and CDR2 YENEEA. Trimming removed 0 bases at V and 10 bases at J, with 10 bases between. The CDR3 spans 13 residues. CDR3 nucleotides: TGTGCCAGCAGCTTAGAGGGAGAAAGGGAGCAGTTCTTC. This codes for CASSLEGEREQFF.